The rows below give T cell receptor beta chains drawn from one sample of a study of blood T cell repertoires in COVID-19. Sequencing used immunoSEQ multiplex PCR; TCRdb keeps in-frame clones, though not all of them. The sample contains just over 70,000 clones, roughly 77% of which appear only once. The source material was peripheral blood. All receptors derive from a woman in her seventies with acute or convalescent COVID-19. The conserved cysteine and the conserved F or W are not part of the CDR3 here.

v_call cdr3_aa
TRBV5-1 ASSLLGAEETQY
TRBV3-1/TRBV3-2 ASSQDRLAGGSDTQY
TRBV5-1 ASSSRAGPRVNNEQF
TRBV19 ASSRTVSGNTIY
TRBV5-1 ASSLNRDSNQPQH
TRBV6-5 ATKAGYGYT
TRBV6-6 VSSYGDYTYNEQF
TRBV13 ASSSRRLEGTGELF
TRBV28 ASSLFAGVNIQY
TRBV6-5 ASRLDRVNTEAF
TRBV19 ASSIDRYPNQPQH
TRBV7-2 ASSDYGGDNGYT
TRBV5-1 ASSPGRGPMNTEAF
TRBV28 ASSWTDPLNQPQH
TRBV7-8 ASTQGAGGNQPQH
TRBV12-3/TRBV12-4 ASSPRTAEAF
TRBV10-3 AIRKGLAGYEQY
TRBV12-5 ASGAGRSGKAF
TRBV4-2 ASSPGQGSSGNTIY
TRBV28 ASSFSDSPGYT
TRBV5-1 ASSLPGGGGTEAF
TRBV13 ASSLAGTGGYEQY
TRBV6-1 ASSEWRGGEQY
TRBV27 ASSNPLEPNYGYT
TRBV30 AWSVSGLANEQF
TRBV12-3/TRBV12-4 ASSTGYGYT
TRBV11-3 ASSQGTSVNPRDNEQF
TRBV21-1 ASSNLIRLGAGRPYGYT
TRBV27 ASSSLNQPQH
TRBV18 ASSPRTSGSDSYNEQF
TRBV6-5 ASSYSSGGVEQY
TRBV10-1 ASNLGTGQYQPQH
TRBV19 ASSIPDLRGYGYT
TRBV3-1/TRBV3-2 ASSQGRGPFQPQH
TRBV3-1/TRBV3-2 ASSPGGRGFSGNTIY
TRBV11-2 ASSLAGRNTEAF
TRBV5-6 ASSGPAGGRGSYNEQF
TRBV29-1 SVGIAGGHEQY
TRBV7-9 ASSLAQGLREDTQY
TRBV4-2 ASSQVAEGSSPLH
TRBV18 ASSPTGARNSPLH
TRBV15 ATSRDRQVQETQY
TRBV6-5 AAGVGQPQH
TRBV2 ASRDRGSYEQY
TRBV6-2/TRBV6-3 ASSYSNGGARVV
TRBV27 ASANRGAYEQY
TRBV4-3 ASSQNSIPGTGYNEQF
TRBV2 ASSEGLAPVKNIQY
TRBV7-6 ASSDRGALSYEQY
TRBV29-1 SVEARDRGTDTQY
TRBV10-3 AIRGTDSYEQY
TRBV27 ASSLHSRGATDQPQH
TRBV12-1 ASTQGRAGNQPQH
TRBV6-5 ASRKGQGVETQY
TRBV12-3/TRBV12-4 ASRGDGNEQY